Following are 23 T cell receptor beta chains from one sample sequenced in a study of molecular identifiers for immune sequencing clone quantification (dated by TCRdb to 2016 to 2019). The library was obtained by PCR. This sample was sequenced with an Illumina HiSeq 4000. Clones were called with MiXCR by TCRdb after fastp trimmed the public reads at Q25, and only in-frame beta chains were retained. Under each unique CDR3 protein, matching rows form one entry showing the most common genes and DNA. The sample table shows about 640,000 distinct CDR3 sequences, and just under 20% are seen once. Together, the top ten hold roughly 0.9% of the sample. Sequenced sample: naive CD8+ T cells from blood, with Jurkat cell RNA spiked in. The cell subset or site label here, explained by the study, means: FACS-sorted CD8+CD4-CCR7+CD45RA+ naive T cells. The receptor source for this set is a human donor in good health. Some libraries in this study had Jurkat cell RNA spiked in.

This clonotype was counted a few times. The CDR3 DNA follows: TGTGCCAGCAGCGGCTTACAGTCCCTGAACACTGAAGCTTTCTTT. Residues: CASSGLQSLNTEAFF. The rearrangement links TRBV2 to TRBJ1-1; no firm D call. This CDR3 has 15 amino acids. Trimming took 6 bases from V and 0 from J, leaving 14 bases between them. Germline CDR1 reads SNHLY; CDR2 reads FYNNEI.

This clonotype was counted only a few times. This may be a read error: a much more frequent sequence differs by one nucleotide. The chain recombines TRBV11-2 with TRBJ2-1; D remains ambiguous. The CDR3 extends over 15 amino acids. Trimming stripped 3 bases from V and 3 bases from J, with 12 bases between. Germline V gene data show CDR1 as SGHAT and CDR2 as FQNNGV. The CDR3 DNA follows: TGTGCCAGCAGCTTTGTTCAGAAGAGCTACAATGAGCAGTTCTTC. Protein product: CASSFVQKSYNEQFF.

Turning to this clonotype: A much larger clonotype is one base distant, so this may be a read error. The V and J genes are TRBV7-9 and TRBJ1-4; no firm D call. CDR3 length equals 15 residues. CDR1 SEHNR and CDR2 FQNEAQ come from the germline V gene (reference sequence). CDR3 in amino acids: CANSSGPGDDEKLFF. CDR3 nucleotides: TGTGCCAACAGCTCTGGGCCGGGAGACGATGAAAAACTGTTTTTT.

This clonotype appeared many times. The chain carries TRBV3-1 and TRBJ1-2, with 8 positions matching TRBD1. After removal of 0 bases from V and 4 bases from J, the junction contained 10 bases not matched to a gene. The CDR3 is made up of 17 amino acids. Germline V gene lookup returns CDR1 LGHDT and CDR2 YNNKEL (reference sequence). CDR3 region: CASSQDHRQGLGYGYTF. The CDR3 nucleotides read TGTGCCAGCAGCCAAGATCACCGACAGGGGCTTGGCTATGGCTACACCTTC.

The gene calls are TRBV19 and TRBJ2-2; 8 bases are shared with TRBD2. Germline CDR1 reads LNHDA; CDR2 reads SQIVND (reference sequence). The CDR3 contains 15 residues. V lost 5 bases to trimming and J lost 1 base; unmatched junction nucleotides: 3. The CDR3 sequence is CASSAGLGNTGELFF. As DNA, the CDR3 is TGTGCCAGTAGTGCGGGACTAGGGAACACCGGGGAGCTGTTTTTT.

This clonotype showed up just a few times. The rearrangement joins TRBV2 to TRBJ2-1, with D possibly matching TRBD1 (6 bases). Germline loops: CDR1 SNHLY, CDR2 FYNNEI. The CDR3 runs 14 residues. The CDR3 DNA follows: TGTGCAAAAGCGTACAGGGCAGGGGACAATGAGCAGTTCTTC. Its translation is CAKAYRAGDNEQFF.

Only a few counts were recorded for this clonotype. V is TRBV7-3 and J is TRBJ2-1, with D perhaps matching TRBD1 (8 bases). The V end lost 5 bases, the J end lost 0 bases, and 20 bases lay between the germline ends. This CDR3 is built from 18 residues. Germline loops: CDR1 SGHTA, CDR2 FQGTGA. This chain's CDR3 is CASSTTGGRASSYNEQFF. CDR3 DNA: TGTGCCAGCAGCACAACAGGGGGGAGGGCCAGCTCCTACAATGAGCAGTTCTTC. Combining the CDR3 with reference TRBV7-3 and TRBJ2-1 gives the whole variable domain GAGVSQTPSNKVTEKGKYVELRCDPISGHTALYWYRQSLGQGPEFLIYFQGTGAADDSGLPNDRFFAVRPEGSVSTLKIQRTERGDSAVYLCASSTTGGRASSYNEQFFGPGTRLTVL.

This clonotype was recorded many times. The gene calls are TRBV6-5 and TRBJ2-7, with 7 bases lining up with TRBD2. The V and J ends lost 6 bases and 1 base, in that order; junction bases with no gene match: 9. CDR1 MNHEY and CDR2 SVGAGI come from the germline V gene. This CDR3 has 15 amino acids. CDR3 region: CASRTFPAGSYEQYF. The CDR3 nucleotides are TGTGCCAGCAGAACCTTCCCAGCGGGGTCCTACGAGCAGTACTTC.

The table lists this clonotype with a few counts. The chain has TRBV7-3 and TRBJ2-7; D is tentatively TRBD1 or TRBD2 (5 bases each). The germline CDR1 and CDR2 sequences are SGHTA and FQGTGA. The CDR3 is 13 amino acids. V was pared by 2 bases and J by 7 bases, with 12 bases between. CDR3 coding DNA: TGTGCCAGCAGCTTATTTGGGGGATGGGAGCAGTACTTC. Amino acid sequence: CASSLFGGWEQYF.

The chain employs TRBV19 and TRBJ2-7; a possible D gene is TRBD1 (6 bases). The ends were cut back, 7 bases at V and 4 bases at J, with 17 bases in the middle. Germline V gene lookup returns CDR1 LNHDA and CDR2 SQIVND (reference sequence). There are 14 residues in the CDR3. The CDR3 nucleotides read TGTGCCAGTACACCGGGACATGGACTGTACGAGCAGTACTTC. Amino acid sequence: CASTPGHGLYEQYF.

This clonotype was counted at least ten times. The V call is TRBV4-1, the J call TRBJ2-7, with 9 bases that match TRBD1. With V trimmed by 1 base and J by 2 bases, 3 bases remained unmatched. CDR1 is MGHRA, CDR2 YSYEKL, per germline. This CDR3 region has 15 residues. Written as DNA, the CDR3 is TGCGCCAGCAGCCAAGCCGGGACAGGGCCCTACGAGCAGTACTTC. It translates to CASSQAGTGPYEQYF.

In the case of this clonotype: One base away lies a much larger clone, so this may be a sequencing read error. The CDR3 here is CASSQGPQRATGEQFF. The CDR3 nucleotides read TGCGCCAGCAGCCAAGGTCCCCAGCGGGCGACCGGTGAGCAGTTCTTC. V is TRBV4-3 and J is TRBJ2-1; maybe TRBD2 (6 bases). CDR1 is LGHNA, CDR2 YSLEER, per germline. Trimming took off 1 base at V and 9 bases at J, with 19 bases between the two ends. CDR3 length: 16 residues.

With regard to this clonotype: Being one base from a much bigger clone, this may be a read error. The chain carries TRBV6-5 and TRBJ2-7; 11 bases align to TRBD2. CDR1 MNHEY and CDR2 SVGAGI come from the germline V gene. V trimming: 7 bases; J trimming: 8 bases; junction bases outside the gene matches: 7. The CDR3 spans 13 residues. The CDR3 bases are TGTGCCAGCAAATCTACTAGCGGGAGTAAGCAGTACTTC. Its protein is CASKSTSGSKQYF.

The chain is built from TRBV7-6 and TRBJ2-1; possibly TRBD1 or TRBD2 for D (6 bases each). V lost 5 bases, J lost 0 bases, and 11 bases lay in between. The CDR3 spans 15 residues. In germline, CDR1 is SGHVS, CDR2 FNYEAQ. The CDR3 sequence: CASSMEGVSYNEQFF. The CDR3 region has the DNA TGTGCCAGCAGCATGGAGGGGGTCTCCTACAATGAGCAGTTCTTC.

This clonotype appeared many times. The rearrangement uses TRBV7-9 and TRBJ2-7, with 11 bases matching TRBD1. The germline gives CDR1 SEHNR, CDR2 FQNEAQ (reference sequence). This CDR3 comprises 15 residues. The trim removed 3 bases at V and 4 bases at J, leaving 5 bases unmatched. CDR3 region: CASSFPGQGVYEQYF. CDR3 bases: TGTGCCAGCAGCTTTCCGGGACAGGGGGTTTACGAGCAGTACTTC.

In its sample, this clonotype was seen a few times. This chain links TRBV6-5 with TRBJ2-1, with 9 bases aligning to TRBD2. Germline trimming cut 8 bases from V and 7 bases from J; bases unmatched to any gene: 9. Germline V gene data show CDR1 as MNHEY and CDR2 as SVGAGI. This CDR3 has 14 residues. This chain's CDR3 is CASFAGGGTNEQFF. CDR3 DNA sequence: TGTGCCAGCTTTGCGGGGGGGGGGACTAATGAGCAGTTCTTC.

The rearrangement links TRBV29-1 to TRBJ2-7; 12 nucleotides agree with TRBD2. The CDR3 extends over 19 amino acids. After removal of 6 bases from V and 4 bases from J, the junction contained 22 bases not matched to a gene. The germline V gene encodes CDR1 SQVTM and CDR2 ANQGSEA. CDR3 DNA sequence: TGCAGCGTCGAAAGCTTGGACGGGGCTAGCGGGGGGGCCGGGTACGAGCAGTACTTC. It codes for CSVESLDGASGGAGYEQYF.

Turning to this clonotype: A much larger clone differs by one base, so this may be a read error. This chain connects TRBV5-5 to TRBJ1-1; D gene unclear. The CDR3 length is 14 residues. Looked up from germline, CDR1 is SGHKS and CDR2 is YYEKEE (reference sequence). CDR3 amino acids: CASNLARRNTEAFF. The CDR3 DNA sequence: TGTGCCAGCAACTTGGCCCGCCGCAACACTGAAGCTTTCTTT.

In regard to this clonotype: A read error may be the cause here, since a much bigger clone is one base away. The genes are TRBV27 and TRBJ2-3; D is possibly TRBD1 or TRBD2 (5 bases each). The CDR3 is made up of 16 amino acids. The germline gives CDR1 MNHEY, CDR2 SMNVEV (reference sequence). The CDR3 bases are TGTGTCAGCAGTCCCCAGACAGTAGAGGGTACAGATACGCAGTATTTT. Translating it yields CVSSPQTVEGTDTQYF.

This clonotype has ten or more counts. The chain employs TRBV7-9 and TRBJ2-7; tentative D call: TRBD2 (5 bases). V lost 3 bases and J 6 bases, leaving 9 bases between the germline ends. Germline-derived CDR1 and CDR2 are SEHNR and FQNEAQ (reference sequence). The CDR3 is 12 residues long. The CDR3 sequence is CASSFRGAEQYF. The DNA for the CDR3 is TGTGCCAGCAGCTTCCGGGGAGCCGAGCAGTACTTC.

This clonotype appeared a single time. One end of the junction does not line up with germline, which may come from a read error. The CDR3 DNA sequence: TGTGCCAGCAGCGATCCGGGACAGCAAACCTACAATGAGCAGCTCTTC. The encoded protein is CASSDPGQQTYNEQLF. J is TRBJ2-1 and V is TRBV2, with TRBD1 identical over 7 bases. CDR1 and CDR2 (germline): SNHLY, FYNNEI. The CDR3 consists of 16 residues.

This clonotype was recorded at least ten times. V usage is TRBV6-5 and J usage is TRBJ2-1, with D unclear. The CDR3 totals 13 residues. The ends were cut back, 3 bases at V and 7 bases at J, with 10 bases in the middle. CDR1 and CDR2 (germline): MNHEY, SVGAGI. As DNA, the CDR3 is TGTGCCAGCAGTTATGGCCAAGGTAATGAGCAGTTCTTC. Protein: CASSYGQGNEQFF.

Remarks on this clonotype: A much larger clone sits a single nucleotide away, making a read error possible. The CDR3 loop is CASGLALDRGASPLHF. The CDR3 DNA sequence: TGTGCCAGCGGCTTAGCCCTGGACAGGGGGGCATCACCCCTCCACTTT. V gene TRBV7-9 combines with J gene TRBJ1-6, with 10 bases matching TRBD1. Germline CDR1 and CDR2: SEHNR and FQNEAQ (reference sequence). There are 16 residues in the CDR3. The full variable domain, with the rest looked up from reference TRBV7-9 and TRBJ1-6, is DTGVSQNPRHKITKRGQNVTFRCDPISEHNRLYWYRQTLGQGPEFLTYFQNEAQLEKSRLLSDRFSAERPKGSFSTLEIQRTEQGDSAMYLCASGLALDRGASPLHFGNGTRLTVT.